Below are 12 T cell receptor beta chains sequenced from a single sample in a study of cytomegalovirus exposure and HLA in healthy donors. The PCR contained 60 Vbeta and 13 Jbeta primers. Assay: immunoSEQ multiplex PCR; the TCRdb copy retains only in-frame clones and omits some. The sample records about 210,000 clones, 81% being singletons. Material: PBMCs. All receptors come from a man aged 35 to 55 in good health and CMV-seropositive.

The DNA of the CDR3 is TGTGCCAGCAGTGAAGTGGGGACAGACTACAATGAGCAGTTCTTC. It specifies CASSEVGTDYNEQFF. This rearrangement joins TRBV2 to TRBJ2-1; 7 bases fit TRBD1. Germline lookup yields CDR1 SNHLY and CDR2 FYNNEI. Trimming cost V 1 base and J 3 bases; bases outside gene matches: 3. This CDR3 has 15 amino acids.

The chain joins TRBV4-2 to TRBJ2-4; 14 positions agree with TRBD2. V was pared by 0 bases and J by 1 base, with 11 bases of the junction left unmatched. CDR1 and CDR2 (germline): LGHNA, YNFKEQ. This CDR3 contains 21 residues. CDR3 region: CASSQDPRLAGGSTAKNIQYF. In DNA, the CDR3 is TGTGCCAGCAGCCAAGATCCCCGACTAGCGGGGGGGTCCACGGCCAAAAACATTCAGTACTTC.

The chain combines TRBV9 with TRBJ2-1; 10 bases fit TRBD2. The germline V gene has CDR1 SGDLS and CDR2 YYNGEE. CDR3 length: 17 residues. The V gene end was trimmed by 0 bases and the J gene end by 5 bases; junction bases not matched to a gene: 8. The CDR3 DNA is TGTGCCAGCAGCGTAGGGGTAGCGGGGGGCTTCAACAATGAGCAGTTCTTC. Translating it yields CASSVGVAGGFNNEQFF.

The chain employs TRBV6-5 and TRBJ2-2, with D perhaps TRBD2 (6 bases). The CDR3 contains 14 residues. Per germline, CDR1 MNHEY and CDR2 SVGAGI. V was trimmed by 10 bases and J by 0 bases, leaving 12 bases between them. CDR3 DNA sequence: TGTGCCACCGATTCGGGGGCGAACACCGGGGAGCTGTTTTTT. The encoded protein is CATDSGANTGELFF.

The rearrangement links TRBV18 to TRBJ2-3; TRBD1 agrees at 8 bases. This CDR3 comprises 15 residues. Germline V CDR1 and CDR2: KGHSH, LQKENI. V gave up 2 bases and J gave up 3 bases; unmatched junction bases: 4. DNA of the CDR3: TGTGCCAGCTCACCATTACAGGGGGTAACAGATACGCAGTATTTT. It is translated as CASSPLQGVTDTQYF.

The chain couples TRBV6-5 to TRBJ2-3, with D perhaps matching TRBD1 (6 bases). Germline CDR1 is MNHEY and CDR2 is SVGAGI. The CDR3 is 14 amino acids. V was pared by 4 bases and J by 5 bases, with 13 bases between. In nucleotides, the CDR3 is TGTGCCAGCAGTTTAACAGGGTCCGGAGATACGCAGTATTTT. Translating it yields CASSLTGSGDTQYF.

The V call is TRBV30, the J call TRBJ2-5, with 8 bases lining up with TRBD1. The CDR3 contains 13 residues. Germline CDR1 is GTSNPN and CDR2 is SVGIG (reference sequence). V lost 3 bases to trimming and J lost 11 bases; unmatched junction nucleotides: 11. The CDR3 nucleotides read TGTGCCTGGAGCGACGACAGGGGAACTACGCAGTACTTC. This gives the protein CAWSDDRGTTQYF.

The V and J genes are TRBV6-1 and TRBJ2-5, with D maybe TRBD1 (6 bases). From germline, CDR1 is MNHNS and CDR2 SASEGT. V lost 2 bases and J lost 3, with 16 bases in between. The CDR3 is 16 residues long. The CDR3 nucleotides read TGTGCCAGCAGTGAACGGTCGGGGCAGGGGAAAGAGACCCAGTACTTC. Protein sequence: CASSERSGQGKETQYF.

V gene TRBV5-5 combines with J gene TRBJ1-1; maybe TRBD1 (6 bases). The CDR3 extends over 14 amino acids. Germline V lookup: CDR1 SGHKS, CDR2 YYEKEE (reference sequence). The V end was cut by 4 bases, the J end by 4 bases, with 14 bases between. The CDR3 reads CASSQPTGSTEAFF. The DNA of the CDR3 is TGTGCCAGCAGCCAACCCACAGGGAGCACTGAAGCTTTCTTT.

CDR3 sequence (DNA): TGTGCCAGCAGCCTTCAGGGCCATGAGCAGTTCTTC. This translates into CASSLQGHEQFF. The V gene is TRBV9, the J gene TRBJ2-1, with a possible D match to TRBD1 (5 bases). This CDR3 contains 12 residues. Germline loops: CDR1 SGDLS, CDR2 YYNGEE. V gave up 4 bases and J gave up 8 bases, with 10 bases separating them.

In nucleotides, the CDR3 is TGTGCCAGCAGCTTACTAGCGGGAAGCGATGAGCAGTTCTTC. Translation: CASSLLAGSDEQFF. J is TRBJ2-1 and V is TRBV7-2; 9 nucleotides line up with TRBD2. The length of the CDR3 is 14 residues. Losses at the gene ends were 2 bases for V and 8 bases for J; bases not matched to a gene: 4. Germline V lookup: CDR1 SGHTA, CDR2 FQGNSA.

This chain joins TRBV5-1 and TRBJ2-5, with 8 bases fitting TRBD1. Germline lookup yields CDR1 SGHRS and CDR2 YFSETQ. Unmatched junction bases numbered 13, after V lost 4 bases and J lost 2 bases. The CDR3 loop spans 17 amino acids. The CDR3 sequence is CASSPPPDRGRQETQYF. Written as DNA, the CDR3 is TGCGCCAGCAGCCCCCCCCCTGACAGGGGCCGACAAGAGACCCAGTACTTC.